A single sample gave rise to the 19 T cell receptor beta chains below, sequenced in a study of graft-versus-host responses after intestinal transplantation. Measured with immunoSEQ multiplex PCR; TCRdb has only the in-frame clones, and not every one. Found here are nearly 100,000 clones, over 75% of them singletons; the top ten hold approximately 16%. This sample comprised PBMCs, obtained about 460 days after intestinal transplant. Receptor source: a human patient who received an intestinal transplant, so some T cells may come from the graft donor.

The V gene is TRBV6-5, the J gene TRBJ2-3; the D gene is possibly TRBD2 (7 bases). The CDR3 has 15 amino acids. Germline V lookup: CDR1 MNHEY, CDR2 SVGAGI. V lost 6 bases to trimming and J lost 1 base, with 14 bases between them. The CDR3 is CASSLRGPGTDTQYF. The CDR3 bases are TGTGCCAGCAGCCTGCGGGGGCCGGGCACAGATACGCAGTATTTT.

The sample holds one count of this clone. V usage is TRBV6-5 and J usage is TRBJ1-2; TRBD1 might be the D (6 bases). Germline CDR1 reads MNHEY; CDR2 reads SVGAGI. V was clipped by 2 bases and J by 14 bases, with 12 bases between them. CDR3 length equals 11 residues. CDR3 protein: CASSYGSTGTF. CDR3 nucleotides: TGTGCCAGCAGTTACGGGTCCACAGGGACCTTC.

The CDR3, as DNA: TGTGCCAGCAGCCTGACGTTTGGCTATGGCTACACCTTC. Encoded protein: CASSLTFGYGYTF. V is TRBV7-9 and J is TRBJ1-2, with D unresolved. The CDR3 totals 13 residues. Germline V gives CDR1 SEHNR, CDR2 FQNEAQ (reference sequence). Between the trimmed V and J ends, which lost 5 bases and 4 bases, there was a span of 11 bases.

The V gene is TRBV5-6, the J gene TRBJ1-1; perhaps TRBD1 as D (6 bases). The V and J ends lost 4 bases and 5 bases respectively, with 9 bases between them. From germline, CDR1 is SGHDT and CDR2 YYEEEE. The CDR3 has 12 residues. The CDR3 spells CASSLDRTEAFF. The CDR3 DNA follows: TGTGCCAGCAGCCTCGACAGGACTGAAGCTTTCTTT. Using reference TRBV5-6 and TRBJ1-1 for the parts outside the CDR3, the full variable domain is DAGVTQSPTHLIKTRGQQVTLRCSPKSGHDTVSWYQQALGQGPQFIFQYYEEEERQRGNFPDRFSGHQFPNYSSELNVNALLLGDSALYLCASSLDRTEAFFGQGTRLTVV.

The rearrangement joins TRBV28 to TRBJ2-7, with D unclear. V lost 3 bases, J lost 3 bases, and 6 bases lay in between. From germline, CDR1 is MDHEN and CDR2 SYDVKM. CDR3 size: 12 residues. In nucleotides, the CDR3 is TGTGCCAGCAGTTTGGGCTACTACGAGCAGTACTTC. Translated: CASSLGYYEQYF.

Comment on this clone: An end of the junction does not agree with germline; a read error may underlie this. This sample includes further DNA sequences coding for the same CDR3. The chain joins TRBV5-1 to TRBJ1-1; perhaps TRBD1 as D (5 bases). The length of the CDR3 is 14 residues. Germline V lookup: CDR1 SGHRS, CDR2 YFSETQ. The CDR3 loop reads CASSLRGDNTEAFF. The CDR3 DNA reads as TGCGCCAGCAGCTTGCGAGGGGATAACACTGAAGCCTTCTTT.

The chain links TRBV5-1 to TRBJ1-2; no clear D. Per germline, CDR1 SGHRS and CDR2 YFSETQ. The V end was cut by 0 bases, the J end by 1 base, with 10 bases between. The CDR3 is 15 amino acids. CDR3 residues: CASSLAPSINYGYTF. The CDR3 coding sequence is TGCGCCAGCAGCTTGGCCCCGTCAATTAACTATGGCTACACCTTC. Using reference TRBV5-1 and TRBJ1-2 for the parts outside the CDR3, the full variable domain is KAGVTQTPRYLIKTRGQQVTLSCSPISGHRSVSWYQQTPGQGLQFLFEYFSETQRNKGNFPGRFSGRQFSNSRSEMNVSTLELGDSALYLCASSLAPSINYGYTFGSGTRLTVV.

The chain's CDR3 is CASSINSHPNTGELFF. The CDR3 nucleotides are TGTGCCAGTAGTATCAACTCCCACCCGAACACCGGGGAGCTGTTTTTT. This rearrangement joins TRBV19 to TRBJ2-2; D unclear. The CDR3 spans 16 residues. Germline-derived CDR1 and CDR2 are LNHDA and SQIVND (reference sequence). Trimming shortened V by 3 bases and J by 0 bases, and 11 bases separated the two germline ends.

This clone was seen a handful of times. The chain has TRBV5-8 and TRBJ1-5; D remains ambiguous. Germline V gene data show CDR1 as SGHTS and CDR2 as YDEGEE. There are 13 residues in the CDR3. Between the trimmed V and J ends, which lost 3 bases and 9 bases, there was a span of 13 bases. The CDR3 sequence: CASSSAGSLPQHF. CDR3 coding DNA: TGTGCCAGCAGCTCCGCGGGATCATTGCCCCAGCATTTT.

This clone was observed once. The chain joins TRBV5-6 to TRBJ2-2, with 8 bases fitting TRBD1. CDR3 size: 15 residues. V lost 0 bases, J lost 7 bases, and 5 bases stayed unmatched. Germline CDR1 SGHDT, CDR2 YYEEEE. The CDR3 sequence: CASSLAGGLGGELFF. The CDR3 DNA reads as TGTGCCAGCAGCTTGGCAGGGGGCCTCGGCGGGGAGCTGTTTTTT.

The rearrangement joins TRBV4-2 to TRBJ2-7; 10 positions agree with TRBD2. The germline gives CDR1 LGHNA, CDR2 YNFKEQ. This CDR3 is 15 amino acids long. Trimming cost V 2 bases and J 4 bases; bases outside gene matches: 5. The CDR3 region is CASSQLAGAFYEQYF. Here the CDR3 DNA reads TGTGCCAGCAGCCAACTAGCGGGGGCCTTTTACGAGCAGTACTTC.

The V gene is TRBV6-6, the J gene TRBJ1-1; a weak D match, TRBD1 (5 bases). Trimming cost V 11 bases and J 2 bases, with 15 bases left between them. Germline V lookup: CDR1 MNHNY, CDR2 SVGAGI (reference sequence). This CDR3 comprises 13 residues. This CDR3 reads CAATRQFNTEAFF. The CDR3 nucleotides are TGTGCCGCCACAAGACAGTTCAACACTGAAGCTTTCTTT.

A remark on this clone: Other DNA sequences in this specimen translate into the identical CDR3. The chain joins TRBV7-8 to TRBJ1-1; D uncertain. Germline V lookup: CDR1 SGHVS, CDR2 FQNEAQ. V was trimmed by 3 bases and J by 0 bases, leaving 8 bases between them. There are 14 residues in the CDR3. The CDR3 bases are TGTGCCAGCAGCTTGGGGAGGATGAACACTGAAGCTTTCTTT. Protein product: CASSLGRMNTEAFF.

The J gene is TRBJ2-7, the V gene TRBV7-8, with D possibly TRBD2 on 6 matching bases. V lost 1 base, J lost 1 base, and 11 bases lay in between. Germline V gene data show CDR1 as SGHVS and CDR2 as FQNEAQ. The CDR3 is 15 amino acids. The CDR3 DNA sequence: TGTGCCAGCAGCTTAGGAATGGGGGGATCCTACGAGCAGTACTTC. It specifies CASSLGMGGSYEQYF.

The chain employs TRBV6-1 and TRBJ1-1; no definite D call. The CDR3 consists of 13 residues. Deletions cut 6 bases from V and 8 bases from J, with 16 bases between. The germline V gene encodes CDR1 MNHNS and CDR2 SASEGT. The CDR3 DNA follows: TGTGCCAGCAGCCCCGGCCGCCACCTAGAAGCTTTCTTT. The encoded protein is CASSPGRHLEAFF.

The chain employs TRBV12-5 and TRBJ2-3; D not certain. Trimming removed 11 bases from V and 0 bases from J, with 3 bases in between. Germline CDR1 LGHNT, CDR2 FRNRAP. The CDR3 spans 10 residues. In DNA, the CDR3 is TGTGCTCATAGCACAGATACGCAGTATTTT. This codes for CAHSTDTQYF.

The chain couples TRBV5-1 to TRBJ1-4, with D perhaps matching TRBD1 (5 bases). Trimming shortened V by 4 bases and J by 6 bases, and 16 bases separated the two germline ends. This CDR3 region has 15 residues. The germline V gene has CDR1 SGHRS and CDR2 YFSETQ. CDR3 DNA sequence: TGCGCCAGCAGCGAAGAGGGGCGGTTGGATGAAAAACTGTTTTTT. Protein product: CASSEEGRLDEKLFF.

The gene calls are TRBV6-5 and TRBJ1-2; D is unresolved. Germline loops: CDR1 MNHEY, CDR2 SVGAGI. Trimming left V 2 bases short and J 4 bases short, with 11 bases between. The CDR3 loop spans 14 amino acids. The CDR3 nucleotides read TGTGCCAGCAGTTACCAAGGACCGATCTATGGCTACACCTTC. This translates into CASSYQGPIYGYTF.

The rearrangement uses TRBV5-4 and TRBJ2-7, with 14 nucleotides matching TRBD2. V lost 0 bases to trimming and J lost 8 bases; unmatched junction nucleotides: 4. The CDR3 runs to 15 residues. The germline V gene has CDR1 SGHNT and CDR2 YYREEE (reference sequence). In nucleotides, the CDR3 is TGTGCCAGCAGCTTGGCCGGACTAGCGGGGGGACAGCAGTACTTC. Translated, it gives CASSLAGLAGGQQYF.